The T cell receptor beta chain described here comes from a study of post-analysis software for immune sequencing data. For the study at large: The courses of disease that were included comprised relapsing-remitting, secondary progressive and progressive-relapsing multiple sclerosis.

Notes on the study in general: Strong co-clustering by F measure was seen for same-batch samples. In multiple sclerosis, normalized Chao1 diversity was significantly below that of controls. Among roughly five TRBV segments more frequent in patients than controls were TRBV5-6, TRBV5-1 and TRBV20-1.

This clonotype occurred once. The antigen is undetermined. The CDR3 length is 14 residues. In germline, CDR1 is SQVTM, CDR2 ANQGSEA. Trimming removed 5 bases from V and 4 bases from J, with 17 bases in between. Built from TCR beta cDNA, the libraries had unique molecular identifiers in them. Each sample of about 0.95 to 11 million input T cells yielded about 500,000 cDNA molecules, so each molecule approximated one T cell. A single record per CDR3 protein comes from TCRdb applying MiXCR to the PCR reads. This table holds fewer than 700,000 distinct CDR3 sequences, roughly 47% found once. The chain carries TRBV29-1 and TRBJ1-1, with D perhaps TRBD1 (5 bases). The sequence came from a girl aged 5-17 years with multiple sclerosis. Sequenced input: blood. The CDR3 region has the DNA TGCAGCGTTTGGACTCTCATCGGGGGCACTGAAGCTTTCTTT. Its protein product is CSVWTLIGGTEAFF.